One and the same sample provided the 28 T cell receptor beta chains below, sequenced in a study of blood T cell repertoires in COVID-19. Profiling relied on immunoSEQ multiplex PCR, and the TCRdb table lists in-frame clones only, not all of them. The sample consists of 400,000 or so clones, 80% to 90% of them appearing once. The source material was PBMCs or T cells enriched from blood (not recorded which). The receptors shown here come from a man aged 25 to 40 who had recovered from COVID-19.

The rearrangement uses TRBV11-2 and TRBJ2-3, with TRBD2 matching 7 bases. The germline gives CDR1 SGHAT, CDR2 FQNNGV. The CDR3 is 15 amino acids. V dropped 5 bases and J dropped 0; count of bases not matched to a gene: 5. DNA for the CDR3: TGTGCCAGCAGCCCGTTGGGGGGGAGCACAGATACGCAGTATTTT. Translated: CASSPLGGSTDTQYF.

For the CDR3, the DNA is TGTGCCAGCAATGGACAGGGGAACACTGAAGCTTTCTTT. Encoded protein: CASNGQGNTEAFF. This chain connects TRBV27 to TRBJ1-1; 8 bases line up with TRBD1. V trimming: 7 bases; J trimming: 1 base; junction bases outside the gene matches: 2. There are 13 residues in the CDR3. Germline V lookup: CDR1 MNHEY, CDR2 SMNVEV (reference sequence).

This clone was recorded once. The genes are TRBV10-3 and TRBJ1-2; tentative D call: TRBD1 (6 bases). Germline V gene data show CDR1 as ENHRY and CDR2 as SYGVKD. This CDR3 is built from 14 residues. Trimming took off 0 bases at V and 7 bases at J, with 12 bases between the two ends. CDR3 in DNA: TGTGCCATCAGTGAGTCTTTAGGGGGTCGTGGCTACACCTTC. It yields the protein CAISESLGGRGYTF.

The chain combines TRBV30 with TRBJ2-7, with 7 positions matching TRBD1. V was pared by 5 bases and J by 2 bases, with 3 bases of the junction left unmatched. The V gene's germline CDR1 is GTSNPN and CDR2 SVGIG (reference sequence). The CDR3 runs to 12 residues. The CDR3 nucleotides read TGTGCCTGGGGGGACAGCCCCTACGAGCAGTACTTC. It is translated as CAWGDSPYEQYF.

V gene TRBV7-6 combines with J gene TRBJ2-7; TRBD2 might be the D (6 bases). There are 16 residues in the CDR3. Germline CDR1 and CDR2: SGHVS and FNYEAQ. V was pared by 5 bases and J by 0 bases, with 17 bases between. CDR3 coding DNA: TGTGCCAGCAGCCCTCCGACGGGGGAGCTCTCCTACGAGCAGTACTTC. Translating gives CASSPPTGELSYEQYF.

The chain recombines TRBV5-4 with TRBJ1-4; the D gene is possibly TRBD1 (5 bases). Between the trimmed V and J ends, which lost 1 base and 10 bases, there was a span of 14 bases. CDR3 length: 14 residues. Germline V gene data show CDR1 as SGHNT and CDR2 as YYREEE (reference sequence). The CDR3 loop reads CASSLFGARAKLFF. DNA of the CDR3: TGTGCCAGCAGCTTGTTTGGGGCTCGGGCAAAACTGTTTTTT.

The CDR3 sequence: CASSFDRANQPQHF. For the CDR3, the DNA is TGTGCCAGCAGCTTTGACAGGGCCAATCAGCCCCAGCATTTT. V and J are TRBV5-8 and TRBJ1-5; 7 bases fit TRBD1. Germline values: CDR1 SGHTS, CDR2 YDEGEE. Unmatched junction bases numbered 2, after V lost 2 bases and J lost 3 bases. This CDR3 region has 14 residues.

This sequence joins TRBV12-5 and TRBJ1-3; weak D call: TRBD1 (6 bases). The CDR3 extends over 16 amino acids. V lost 0 bases and J lost 4, with 13 bases in between. The germline gives CDR1 LGHNT, CDR2 FRNRAP. DNA for the CDR3: TGTGCTAGTGGTTTGGTCGAGGGGGTATGGGGAAACACCATATATTTT. Translated, it gives CASGLVEGVWGNTIYF.

The chain is built from TRBV7-8 and TRBJ2-7, with 8 positions matching TRBD1. The germline gives CDR1 SGHVS, CDR2 FQNEAQ. This CDR3 has 13 residues. V lost 0 bases, J lost 9 bases, and 4 bases stayed unmatched. The CDR3 DNA is TGTGCCAGCAGCTTAGCTGGACAGGGCGGGCAGTACTTC. The encoded protein is CASSLAGQGGQYF.

The chain has TRBV27 and TRBJ1-2; 9 bases are shared with TRBD1. V trimming: 8 bases; J trimming: 0 bases; junction bases outside the gene matches: 1. Germline values: CDR1 MNHEY, CDR2 SMNVEV (reference sequence). CDR3 length equals 13 residues. DNA for the CDR3: TGTGCCAGCGGGACAGGGCCTAACTATGGCTACACCTTC. This codes for CASGTGPNYGYTF.

The rearrangement links TRBV7-9 to TRBJ1-2; 8 bases line up with TRBD1. The CDR3 has 15 residues. From germline, CDR1 is SEHNR and CDR2 FQNEAQ (reference sequence). V shed 1 base, J shed 12 bases, and the junction held 13 bases outside the gene matches. CDR3 DNA: TGTGCCAGCAGCTTAGAGGACAGGGTTCAGGGGAAGCACACCTTC. It translates to CASSLEDRVQGKHTF.

This chain joins TRBV10-3 and TRBJ2-7; TRBD1 matches 9 bases. Germline CDR1 reads ENHRY; CDR2 reads SYGVKD. This CDR3 is built from 13 residues. Germline trimming cut 7 bases from V and 3 bases from J; bases unmatched to any gene: 4. The CDR3 loop is CAITWDRDYEQYF. For the CDR3, the DNA is TGTGCCATCACCTGGGACAGGGACTACGAGCAGTACTTC.

The chain joins TRBV19 to TRBJ1-1; D is possibly TRBD1 (6 bases). V dropped 5 bases and J dropped 4 bases, with 11 bases sitting between them. This CDR3 spans 13 amino acids. Germline assignment: CDR1 LNHDA and CDR2 SQIVND (reference sequence). The CDR3 DNA is TGTGCCAGTAGTGCTCAGGGGTTCACTGAAGCTTTCTTT. This codes for CASSAQGFTEAFF.

The chain recombines TRBV11-2 with TRBJ1-4; no clear D gene. The germline V gene has CDR1 SGHAT and CDR2 FQNNGV. Trimming cost V 1 base and J 4 bases, with 7 bases left between them. This CDR3 comprises 14 residues. In nucleotides, the CDR3 is TGTGCCAGCAGCTTAGGACAACATAATGAAAAACTGTTTTTT. This sequence encodes CASSLGQHNEKLFF.

The chain couples TRBV12-3 or TRBV12-4 to TRBJ2-2; D not resolved. V was cut by 3 bases and J by 7 bases, with 6 bases left in between. The CDR3 loop spans 12 amino acids. CDR3 protein: CASSFVGGELFF. DNA for the CDR3: TGTGCCAGCAGTTTCGTCGGCGGGGAGCTGTTTTTT.

J is TRBJ2-6 and V is TRBV6-2 or TRBV6-3, with 8 bases fitting TRBD2. The V gene end was trimmed by 4 bases and the J gene end by 1 base; junction bases not matched to a gene: 6. Per the germline V gene, CDR1 is MNHEY and CDR2 is SVGEGT. This CDR3 has 17 residues. CDR3 nucleotides: TGTGCCAGCAGTTCCGGGATAGCGGGATCTGGGGCCAACGTCCTGACTTTC. Its protein product is CASSSGIAGSGANVLTF.

This clone is a singleton in its sample. The chain has TRBV10-3 and TRBJ2-1; 7 positions agree with TRBD1. The length of the CDR3 is 18 residues. Germline V gives CDR1 ENHRY, CDR2 SYGVKD. The V segment lost 1 base and the J segment 9 bases; nucleotides outside the gene matches: 18. CDR3 amino acids: CAISELPNAQGMLGEQFF. CDR3 bases: TGTGCCATCAGTGAGTTACCTAACGCACAGGGGATGTTAGGTGAGCAGTTCTTC.

V gene TRBV3-1 (or the pseudogene TRBV3-2) combines with J gene TRBJ2-2, with TRBD1 matching over 7 bases. With V trimmed by 4 bases and J by 1 base, 6 bases remained unmatched. Germline assignment: CDR1 LGHDT and CDR2 YNNKEL (reference sequence). The CDR3 totals 16 residues. This chain's CDR3 is CASSRYGQVNTGELFF. In nucleotides, the CDR3 is TGTGCCAGCAGCCGGTATGGACAGGTGAACACCGGGGAGCTGTTTTTT.

DNA for the CDR3: TGTGCCAGCAGTTTGCCGGGGACTAGCGGGCGGGCCCAGTACTTC. Translated, it gives CASSLPGTSGRAQYF. The chain is built from TRBV28 and TRBJ2-5; 12 positions agree with TRBD2. CDR1 is MDHEN and CDR2 is SYDVKM in the germline V gene. The ends lost 3 bases at V and 9 bases at J; junction bases unmatched: 8. The CDR3 is 15 amino acids.

A single count supports this clone. CDR3 amino acids: CASSPQDTGELFF. CDR3 coding DNA: TGTGCCAGCAGCCCCCAGGACACCGGGGAGCTGTTTTTT. V is TRBV5-4 and J is TRBJ2-2; no reliable D call. This CDR3 is 13 amino acids long. CDR1 is SGHNT and CDR2 is YYREEE in the germline V gene (reference sequence). Trimming removed 4 bases from V and 3 bases from J, with 7 bases in between. The entire variable domain, with the rest obtained from reference TRBV5-4 and TRBJ2-2, is as follows: ETGVTQSPTHLIKTRGQQVTLRCSSQSGHNTVSWYQQALGQGPQFIFQYYREEENGRGNFPPRFSGLQFPNYSSELNVNALELDDSALYLCASSPQDTGELFFGEGSRLTVL.

The rearrangement joins TRBV2 to TRBJ1-2; no firm D call. The germline V gene has CDR1 SNHLY and CDR2 FYNNEI. The CDR3 length is 14 residues. Trimming left V 2 bases short and J 3 bases short, with 10 bases between. The CDR3 coding sequence is TGTGCCAGCAGTGAATTGGCTGTCCACTATGGCTACACCTTC. This gives the protein CASSELAVHYGYTF.

This chain uses TRBV28 with TRBJ2-2; TRBD1 agrees at 7 bases. Unmatched junction bases numbered 20, after V lost 5 bases and J lost 2 bases. The CDR3 loop spans 20 amino acids. CDR1 is MDHEN, CDR2 SYDVKM, per germline. CDR3 region: CASSGRETGRYLRNTGELFF. CDR3 DNA sequence: TGTGCCAGCAGTGGCCGTGAGACAGGGCGATATTTACGTAACACCGGGGAGCTGTTTTTT.

V and J are TRBV7-2 and TRBJ2-7, with D tentatively TRBD2 (6 bases). This CDR3 is 15 amino acids long. The germline V gene has CDR1 SGHTA and CDR2 FQGNSA. With 2 bases removed from V and 4 bases from J, the gap between germline ends came to 15 bases. Here the CDR3 DNA reads TGTGCCAGCAGCTTAATGGGAGGAGCGAGTTACGAGCAGTACTTC. This sequence encodes CASSLMGGASYEQYF.

The chain uses TRBV5-4 and TRBJ2-5; 7 nucleotides match TRBD1. V dropped 4 bases and J dropped 4; count of bases not matched to a gene: 10. The CDR3 runs 15 residues. Germline assignment: CDR1 SGHNT and CDR2 YYREEE (reference sequence). Here the CDR3 DNA reads TGTGCCAGCAGCCGAGTTGAGGGGGCACGAGAGACCCAGTACTTC. This translates into CASSRVEGARETQYF.

The rearrangement uses TRBV18 and TRBJ1-1; no clear D. CDR1 is KGHSH, CDR2 LQKENI, per germline. V lost 2 bases and J lost 0, with 7 bases in between. CDR3 length: 14 residues. The CDR3 region is CASSPNSLNTEAFF. The CDR3 DNA reads TGTGCCAGCTCACCAAACAGTTTGAACACTGAAGCTTTCTTT.

The chain recombines TRBV7-8 with TRBJ2-1, with D perhaps TRBD1 (5 bases). In germline, CDR1 is SGHVS, CDR2 FQNEAQ. Trimming removed 3 bases from V and 0 bases from J, with 12 bases in between. There are 16 residues in the CDR3. CDR3 amino acids: CASSLGRKSSYNEQFF. In DNA form, the CDR3 reads TGTGCCAGCAGCTTGGGGCGGAAGAGCTCCTACAATGAGCAGTTCTTC.

The rearrangement uses TRBV6-5 and TRBJ2-7, with 9 nucleotides matching TRBD2. J gave up 3 bases and V 0 bases, and 6 bases lay outside the gene matches. Germline V gene data show CDR1 as MNHEY and CDR2 as SVGAGI. The CDR3 loop spans 16 amino acids. Written as DNA, the CDR3 is TGTGCCAGCAGTTACTCAGGGCTAGCGGGGATCTACGAGCAGTACTTC. Amino acid sequence: CASSYSGLAGIYEQYF.

This clone was recorded only once. V gene TRBV6-5 combines with J gene TRBJ2-3; D uncertain. Germline V lookup: CDR1 MNHEY, CDR2 SVGAGI. The V gene lost 3 bases and the J gene lost 5 bases, with 9 bases spanning the gap. The CDR3 spans 13 residues. This CDR3 reads CASSYSSGDTQYF. The CDR3 DNA reads TGTGCCAGCAGTTATTCGTCGGGAGATACGCAGTATTTT.